One sample yielded the 21 T cell receptor beta chains listed below, sequenced in a study of T cells in Graves' hyperthyroidism and ophthalmopathy. The source material, RNA transcripts, was used to amplify TCR beta CDR3 regions. The TCR CDR3 was amplified in a first-round RT-PCR using the HTBI primer set. TCRdb re-called the multiplex PCR reads with MiXCR, one entry per CDR3 protein. The sample has 95,000 to 100,000 distinct CDR3 sequences, approximately 56% seen once. The specimen was blood. Receptors originate from a woman between 40 and 50 years old with Graves' hyperthyroidism.

A note on this clonotype: A much larger clone differs by one base, so this may be a read error. The chain links TRBV5-1 to TRBJ2-7; D gene unclear. The CDR3 consists of 14 residues. The V gene's germline CDR1 is SGHRS and CDR2 YFSETQ. CDR3 nucleotides: TGCACCAGCAGCTTGCTCGGGTCCACCTACGAGCAGTACTTC. Translating gives CTSSLLGSTYEQYF. Combining the CDR3 with reference TRBV5-1 and TRBJ2-7 gives the whole variable domain KAGVTQTPRYLIKTRGQQVTLSCSPISGHRSVSWYQQTPGQGLQFLFEYFSETQRNKGNFPGRFSGRQFSNSRSEMNVSTLELGDSALYLCTSSLLGSTYEQYFGPGTRLTVT.

The chain uses TRBV27 and TRBJ2-5; D ambiguous. V was clipped by 3 bases and J by 1 base, with 6 bases between them. The germline CDR1 and CDR2 sequences are MNHEY and SMNVEV (reference sequence). The CDR3 has 13 amino acids. Written as DNA, the CDR3 is TGTGCCAGCAGTTTTGGCTTCCAAGAGACCCAGTACTTC. Residues: CASSFGFQETQYF.

This clonotype was found once. The CDR3 DNA sequence: TGCAGCGTTGAGGGACTAGCGGGGAAAATATGGGAGACCCAGTACTTC. Protein product: CSVEGLAGKIWETQYF. This rearrangement joins TRBV20-1 to TRBJ2-5; TRBD2 matches at 13 bases. Germline lookup yields CDR1 DFQATT and CDR2 SNEGSKA (reference sequence). The CDR3 runs 16 residues.

This chain uses TRBV7-2 with TRBJ2-5; D perhaps matches TRBD1 (8 bases). Germline CDR1 SGHTA, CDR2 FQGNSA. The germline V and J ends were trimmed by 5 bases and 1 base, with 17 bases remaining between them. The CDR3 consists of 16 residues. The CDR3 bases are TGTGCCAGCAGCCAGCCCGGGGGGACAGGCCAAGAGACCCAGTACTTC. Amino acid sequence: CASSQPGGTGQETQYF.

The chain carries TRBV15 and TRBJ2-7; 10 bases match TRBD1. V trimming: 3 bases; J trimming: 5 bases; junction bases outside the gene matches: 4. The V gene's germline CDR1 is LNHNV and CDR2 YYDKDF (reference sequence). The CDR3 covers 14 residues. This CDR3 is CATSSPGTGDEQYF. The CDR3 DNA reads as TGTGCCACCAGCAGCCCGGGGACAGGGGACGAGCAGTACTTC.

The count of this clonotype is one. V is TRBV12-3 or TRBV12-4 and J is TRBJ1-2, with D perhaps TRBD1 (5 bases). The length of the CDR3 is 13 residues. V was shortened by 4 bases and J by 4 bases, with 10 bases between the two germline ends. CDR3 sequence: CASSSHGAYGYTF. CDR3 nucleotide sequence: TGTGCCAGCAGTTCCCACGGGGCCTATGGCTACACCTTC.

This clonotype was observed a single time. V and J are TRBV15 and TRBJ1-1; no definite D call. Germline V gene lookup returns CDR1 LNHNV and CDR2 YYDKDF (reference sequence). The CDR3 extends over 13 amino acids. V lost 1 base, J lost 4 bases, and 7 bases lay in between. CDR3 sequence (DNA): TGTGCCACCAGCAGAGCAGGTACCACTGAAGCTTTCTTT. Translating gives CATSRAGTTEAFF.

Turning to this clonotype: The missing conserved phenylalanine or tryptophan at the end of this CDR3 makes a read error likely. The DNA is left out, because the CDR3 cannot be placed on it with certainty; the CDR3 is given as TCRdb lists it. The chain has TRBV7-9 and TRBJ1-6. The CDR3 totals 9 residues, both ends included. CDR1 and CDR2 (germline): SEHNR, FQNEAQ (reference sequence). CDR3 in amino acids: CASSGGTDS.

V and J are TRBV7-2 and TRBJ1-2; 9 nucleotides match TRBD1. There are 16 residues in the CDR3. V lost 6 bases and J lost 2; bases outside the gene matches: 10. Germline V CDR1 and CDR2: SGHTA, FQGNSA. The CDR3 here is CASSLNHRGQNYGYTF. The CDR3 nucleotides are TGTGCCAGCAGTCTCAATCACAGGGGGCAGAACTATGGCTACACCTTC.

The genes are TRBV11-1 and TRBJ1-1; unclear D gene. CDR1 is SGHAT and CDR2 is FQDESV in the germline V gene (reference sequence). Trimming removed 1 base from V and 7 bases from J, with 7 bases in between. CDR3 size: 12 residues. CDR3 bases: TGTGCCAGCAGCTTAGAAAGGGTTGAAGCTTTCTTT. Its translation: CASSLERVEAFF.

This clonotype was detected once. The rearrangement links TRBV10-3 to TRBJ2-7; 8 nucleotides agree with TRBD1. The CDR3 is made up of 16 amino acids. Trimming cost V 7 bases and J 1 base; bases outside gene matches: 12. From germline, CDR1 is ENHRY and CDR2 SYGVKD. For the CDR3, the DNA is TGTGCCATCATCGGCGTTCGGGACAGGAAATCCTACGAGCAGTACTTC. As protein: CAIIGVRDRKSYEQYF.

This clonotype was counted between two and nine times. The chain employs TRBV7-9 and TRBJ1-2; D gene uncertain. This CDR3 has 13 residues. Looked up from germline, CDR1 is SEHNR and CDR2 is FQNEAQ (reference sequence). Trimming pared 3 bases from V and 7 bases from J, leaving 12 bases between. Here the CDR3 reads CASSFTEGSGYTF. The CDR3 DNA reads as TGTGCCAGCAGCTTCACCGAGGGATCTGGCTACACCTTC.

This clonotype was seen once. CDR3 bases: TGTGCCAGCAGCCCGACAGGGTTTTTTACGCAGTATTTT. This encodes CASSPTGFFTQYF. The chain has TRBV2 and TRBJ2-3, with 7 bases aligning to TRBD1. The CDR3 contains 13 residues. Germline CDR1 is SNHLY and CDR2 is FYNNEI. V trimming: 6 bases; J trimming: 8 bases; junction bases outside the gene matches: 8.

Many counts were recorded for this clonotype. Since the CDR3 does not end with the conserved phenylalanine or tryptophan, this likely comes from a read error. The DNA is omitted, as the CDR3 cannot be located on it reliably, and the CDR3 follows TCRdb's listing. The chain joins TRBV7-2 to TRBJ2-3. The V gene's germline CDR1 is SGHTA and CDR2 FQGNSA. From its first to its last residue, the CDR3 has 10 amino acids. CDR3 loop: CASSFIGQHY.

The rearrangement uses TRBV10-3 and TRBJ1-2; 9 nucleotides match TRBD1. CDR1 is ENHRY and CDR2 is SYGVKD in the germline V gene. The CDR3 is 16 residues long. Trimming cost V 10 bases and J 1 base; bases outside gene matches: 13. The DNA of the CDR3 is TGTGCCACGATACACCGGGACAGGGAGATTAACTATGGCTACACCTTC. Protein product: CATIHRDREINYGYTF.

V usage is TRBV7-2 and J usage is TRBJ2-7; 9 bases map to TRBD2. The J segment lost 2 bases and the V segment lost 5 bases, leaving 4 bases of the junction unmatched. Germline CDR1 reads SGHTA; CDR2 reads FQGNSA. The CDR3 totals 14 residues. The CDR3 bases are TGTGCCAGCAGCCGTTGGACTAGCGCCTACGAGCAGTACTTC. Translating it yields CASSRWTSAYEQYF.

In its sample, this clonotype was seen many times. The chain has TRBV3-1 and TRBJ2-5, with a possible D match to TRBD1 (5 bases). V was cut by 0 bases and J by 7 bases, with 9 bases left in between. The germline gives CDR1 LGHDT, CDR2 YNNKEL (reference sequence). The CDR3 has 13 residues. The CDR3 DNA follows: TGTGCCAGCAGCCAAGAGAAGGGGCGGACCCAGTACTTC. Its protein product is CASSQEKGRTQYF.

This clonotype appeared a few times. Compared with germline, one end of the junction differs, possibly owing to a read error. V is TRBV7-2 and J is TRBJ2-7; 9 bases line up with TRBD1. The CDR3 is made up of 14 amino acids. Germline CDR1 reads SGHTA; CDR2 reads FQGNSA. The CDR3 here is CASSGTGRTYEQYF. CDR3 bases: TGCGCCAGCAGCGGGACAGGGCGAACCTACGAGCAGTACTTC.

This clonotype was detected once. The V gene is TRBV24-1, the J gene TRBJ1-2; 7 bases are a match to TRBD1. There are 15 residues in the CDR3. Germline V CDR1 and CDR2: KGHDR, SFDVKD. Trimming at V came to 4 bases and at J to 4 bases, leaving 8 bases not matched to a gene. In DNA, the CDR3 is TGTGCCACCAGTGACCGCGGGACAGCCGTCTATGGCTACACCTTC. This gives the protein CATSDRGTAVYGYTF.

In its sample, this clonotype was seen many times. V usage is TRBV20-1 and J usage is TRBJ1-5; weak D call: TRBD1 (5 bases). V was pared by 1 base and J by 0 bases, with 16 bases between. The germline V gene has CDR1 DFQATT and CDR2 SNEGSKA (reference sequence). CDR3 size: 17 residues. CDR3 sequence: CSARGAREYSSNQPQHF. CDR3 sequence (DNA): TGCAGTGCTAGAGGAGCCAGGGAGTACTCTAGCAATCAGCCCCAGCATTTT.

This clonotype has ten or more counts. The chain uses TRBV25-1 and TRBJ2-3; 8 bases agree with TRBD1. V lost 3 bases, J lost 4 bases, and 12 bases stayed unmatched. The CDR3 totals 17 residues. Germline lookup yields CDR1 MGHDK and CDR2 SYGVNS. The CDR3 region is CASSELGWTGQADTQYF. The CDR3 nucleotides read TGTGCCAGCAGTGAGCTTGGCTGGACAGGGCAGGCAGATACGCAGTATTTT.